This T cell receptor (beta chain) was captured by sequencing in a study of T cells in Graves' hyperthyroidism and ophthalmopathy. Template material for amplifying TCR beta CDR3 regions consisted of RNA transcripts. Primed by the HTBI set, a first-round RT-PCR was run on the TCR CDR3. MiXCR, run by TCRdb on the multiplex PCR reads, gives a single entry per CDR3 protein. The sample contains about 380,000 distinct CDR3 sequences, around a sixth of which appear only once. This clonotype showed up just a few times. Its target is unknown. Active moderate-to-severe ophthalmopathy, Clinical Activity Score at least 3, NOSPECS at least 4, under 3 months' duration. Uncontrolled infection, other autoimmune disease, pregnancy or lactation led to exclusion. Trimming pared 6 bases from V and 9 bases from J, leaving 17 bases between. CDR3 length: 14 residues. From germline, CDR1 is MNHEY and CDR2 SVGEGT. Study results and limitations: Blood also carried most thyroid clonotypes expanded above 0.001. Ophthalmopathy was separated from stable hyperthyroidism by a 13 V-J model.

This TCR came from a man aged 18 to 29 with Graves' ophthalmopathy. The chain joins TRBV6-2 or TRBV6-3 to TRBJ2-2; D perhaps matches TRBD1 (5 bases). Sequencing used blood. In DNA, the CDR3 is TGTGCCAGCAGCTATCGCGACAGTACCCGGGAGCTGTTTTTT. Amino acid sequence: CASSYRDSTRELFF.